These 5 T cell receptor beta chains originate from one sample sequenced in a study of cytomegalovirus exposure and HLA in healthy donors. Vbeta (60) and Jbeta (13) primers were used in the PCR. The method was immunoSEQ multiplex PCR; TCRdb's version includes in-frame clones alone and lacks a portion of them. This sample has about 120,000 clones, with 81% found just once. The sample taken for sequencing was PBMCs. The source is a man younger than 30 in good health and CMV-seropositive.

The rearrangement uses TRBV7-8 and TRBJ1-3; 7 nucleotides match TRBD1. CDR1 is SGHVS, CDR2 FQNEAQ, per germline. V lost 5 bases, J lost 0 bases, and 7 bases stayed unmatched. The CDR3 covers 16 residues. The CDR3 loop reads CASSPQGQSSGNTIYF. In DNA, the CDR3 is TGTGCCAGCAGCCCCCAGGGACAGTCCTCTGGAAACACCATATATTTT.

V gene TRBV7-2 combines with J gene TRBJ1-2, with 9 bases identical to TRBD1. With 2 bases clipped from V and 4 bases from J, the junction kept 5 bases outside the gene matches. CDR1 and CDR2 (germline): SGHTA, FQGNSA. There are 15 residues in the CDR3. The CDR3 nucleotides are TGTGCCAGCAGCTTAACGATACAGGGGGCCTATGGCTACACCTTC. This sequence encodes CASSLTIQGAYGYTF.

The V and J genes are TRBV7-2 and TRBJ2-1; 11 bases match TRBD1. Germline lookup yields CDR1 SGHTA and CDR2 FQGNSA. CDR3 length equals 17 residues. The J segment lost 5 bases and the V segment lost 5 bases, leaving 11 bases of the junction unmatched. This CDR3 is CASSTLAGTGGNNEQFF. The CDR3 DNA follows: TGTGCCAGCAGCACCCTCGCCGGGACAGGGGGGAACAATGAGCAGTTCTTC.

The chain uses TRBV4-3 and TRBJ2-3, with 13 positions matching TRBD2. The CDR3 is made up of 19 amino acids. V shed 0 bases and J 7 bases; nucleotides not matched to a gene: 13. Germline lookup yields CDR1 LGHNA and CDR2 YSLEER. CDR3 in amino acids: CASSQDVLTSGGETNTQYF. The CDR3 DNA follows: TGCGCCAGCAGCCAAGATGTCCTTACTAGCGGGGGGGAGACAAATACGCAGTATTTT.

The V and J genes are TRBV4-1 and TRBJ1-1, with TRBD1 matching over 9 bases. Germline V gives CDR1 MGHRA, CDR2 YSYEKL. The CDR3 is made up of 15 amino acids. The V and J ends lost 1 base and 5 bases, in that order; junction bases with no gene match: 5. In nucleotides, the CDR3 is TGCGCCAGCAGCCAAGCAGGGACAGGGATGACTGAAGCTTTCTTT. Protein sequence: CASSQAGTGMTEAFF.